Included here is one T cell receptor beta chain sequence, with context. Antigen unknown. The data belong to a study of STAT5B mutations in CD4+ large granular lymphocyte leukemia. This CDR3 is 16 amino acids long. V trimming: 0 bases; J trimming: 3 bases; junction bases outside the gene matches: 4. Germline CDR1 reads KGHSH; CDR2 reads LQKENI. Study-wide points: TRBV06-family usage was enriched in top patient clones (8/27) versus controls (2/35). Patient CD4-sorted repertoires stayed more clonal than healthy ones after leukemic-clone removal.

TCRdb's copy holds only in-frame clones and misses some; the assay was immunoSEQ multiplex PCR. Of approximately 35,000 clones in the sample, roughly four fifths were seen once. The source material was CD4+ T cells from blood buffy coats. The sequence derives from a human donor in good health. The chain joins TRBV18 to TRBJ1-5; 8 bases align to TRBD1. CDR3 region: CASSPPGQGNNQPQHF. CDR3 nucleotide sequence: TGTGCCAGCTCACCACCTGGACAGGGAAACAATCAGCCCCAGCATTTT.